These 25 T cell receptor beta chains share one sample of origin, sequenced in a study of post-analysis software for immune sequencing data. Whole-study findings and limits: A few TRBV segments were significantly more frequent in patients than in controls. TRBV5-6, TRBV5-1 and TRBV20-1 were among these segments.

Unique molecular identifiers were carried by the TCR beta cDNA libraries. Each CDR3 protein gets one entry after TCRdb re-called the PCR reads with MiXCR. The sample shows 750,000 to 950,000 distinct CDR3 sequences, approximately 53% of them seen only once. The antigens of these receptors remain unknown. Sequencing input: blood. These receptors were obtained from a girl aged 5 to 17 with multiple sclerosis.

The chain joins TRBV7-3 to TRBJ2-1, with unresolved D. V was cut by 0 bases and J by 6 bases, with 9 bases left in between. The CDR3 totals 14 residues. Germline-derived CDR1 and CDR2 are SGHTA and FQGTGA. The CDR3 DNA reads as TGTGCCAGCAGCTTAACTCGTTCCAGCAATGAGCAGTTCTTC. This gives the protein CASSLTRSSNEQFF.

The chain combines TRBV5-1 with TRBJ2-7; possibly TRBD2 for D (5 bases). CDR1 SGHRS and CDR2 YFSETQ come from the germline V gene. The CDR3 is 17 amino acids. The V and J ends lost 4 bases and 3 bases respectively, with 23 bases between them. The CDR3 region is CASSGNPLEEPLYEQYF. The CDR3 coding sequence is TGCGCCAGCAGCGGGAACCCGTTGGAGGAGCCCCTCTACGAGCAGTACTTC.

The chain recombines TRBV4-1 with TRBJ1-5, with D possibly matching TRBD1 (6 bases). Trimming cost V 0 bases and J 5 bases, with 11 bases left between them. The length of the CDR3 is 15 residues. From germline, CDR1 is MGHRA and CDR2 YSYEKL. CDR3 amino acids: CASSQEGTGHQPQHF. CDR3 bases: TGCGCCAGCAGCCAAGAAGGCACAGGGCATCAGCCCCAGCATTTT.

The genes are TRBV7-9 and TRBJ1-1; D might be TRBD1 (6 bases). The germline V gene encodes CDR1 SEHNR and CDR2 FQNEAQ (reference sequence). This CDR3 is 13 amino acids long. The germline V and J ends were trimmed by 2 bases and 10 bases, with 14 bases remaining between them. The CDR3 loop is CASSLLGGDAAFF. CDR3 nucleotide sequence: TGTGCCAGCAGCTTATTAGGGGGTGATGCAGCTTTCTTT. Full variable domain (remainder filled in from reference TRBV7-9 and TRBJ1-1): DTGVSQNPRHKITKRGQNVTFRCDPISEHNRLYWYRQTLGQGPEFLTYFQNEAQLEKSRLLSDRFSAERPKGSFSTLEIQRTEQGDSAMYLCASSLLGGDAAFFGQGTRLTVV.

The V call is TRBV25-1, the J call TRBJ2-7; D is possibly TRBD2 (5 bases). Trimming removed 10 bases at V and 0 bases at J, with 13 bases between. The CDR3 totals 13 residues. Per the germline V gene, CDR1 is MGHDK and CDR2 is SYGVNS. CDR3 bases: TGTGCCACGCAGGTGGGGAGCTCCTACGAGCAGTACTTC. Protein sequence: CATQVGSSYEQYF.

This sequence joins TRBV12-5 and TRBJ1-5; 8 bases are a match to TRBD1. The CDR3 length is 17 residues. V shed 0 bases, J shed 6 bases, and the junction held 10 bases outside the gene matches. Germline V gene sequence: CDR1 LGHNT, CDR2 FRNRAP. The chain's CDR3 is CASGLVMGTGFVQPQHF. The CDR3 DNA sequence: TGTGCTAGTGGTTTGGTAATGGGGACAGGCTTCGTTCAGCCCCAGCATTTT.

The V gene is TRBV29-1, the J gene TRBJ1-5; D uncertain. There are 13 residues in the CDR3. CDR1 is SQVTM, CDR2 ANQGSEA, per germline. The V end lost 4 bases, the J end lost 1 base, and 8 bases lay between the germline ends. The CDR3 loop is CSVVSGSNQPQHF. DNA for the CDR3: TGCAGCGTTGTATCGGGGAGCAATCAGCCCCAGCATTTT. Using reference TRBV29-1 and TRBJ1-5 for the parts outside the CDR3, the full variable domain is SAVISQKPSRDICQRGTSLTIQCQVDSQVTMMFWYRQQPGQSLTLIATANQGSEATYESGFVIDKFPISRPNLTFSTLTVSNMSPEDSSIYLCSVVSGSNQPQHFGDGTRLSIL.

Only one count was recorded for this clonotype. CDR3 in amino acids: CASSVREAGVSAGANVLTF. CDR3 bases: TGTGCCAGCAGCGTGAGGGAGGCGGGGGTATCAGCTGGGGCCAACGTCCTGACTTTC. V and J are TRBV9 and TRBJ2-6; 7 bases map to TRBD2. The germline gives CDR1 SGDLS, CDR2 YYNGEE. The trim removed 2 bases at V and 2 bases at J, leaving 13 bases unmatched. This CDR3 spans 19 amino acids. Full variable domain (remainder filled in from reference TRBV9 and TRBJ2-6): DSGVTQTPKHLITATGQRVTLRCSPRSGDLSVYWYQQSLDQGLQFLIQYYNGEERAKGNILERFSAQQFPDLHSELNLSSLELGDSALYFCASSVREAGVSAGANVLTFGAGSRLTVL.

This clonotype has a single count. This rearrangement joins TRBV28 to TRBJ1-5; tentatively, D is TRBD1 (6 bases). This CDR3 is 16 amino acids long. Germline CDR1 is MDHEN and CDR2 is SYDVKM. Trimming shortened V by 7 bases and J by 0 bases, and 16 bases separated the two germline ends. The CDR3, as DNA: TGTGCCAGCATGACGCCAACAGGGAATAGCAATCAGCCCCAGCATTTT. Translation: CASMTPTGNSNQPQHF.

This chain joins TRBV6-6 and TRBJ2-3; TRBD2 aligns across 9 bases. After removal of 7 bases from V and 3 bases from J, the junction contained 8 bases not matched to a gene. The CDR3 spans 15 residues. CDR1 and CDR2 (germline): MNHNY, SVGAGI (reference sequence). CDR3 in amino acids: CASTRGLAGTDTQYF. DNA for the CDR3: TGTGCCAGCACCAGGGGACTAGCAGGGACAGATACGCAGTATTTT.

The chain recombines TRBV5-1 with TRBJ1-2; D possibly corresponds to TRBD1 (5 bases). The length of the CDR3 is 14 residues. Trimming removed 4 bases from V and 11 bases from J, with 21 bases in between. Per germline, CDR1 SGHRS and CDR2 YFSETQ. The CDR3 DNA reads TGCGCCAGCAGCGAGGGGACCCTATCACGGAAGTACACCTTC. This sequence encodes CASSEGTLSRKYTF.

This clonotype has only one observation. The chain employs TRBV20-1 and TRBJ2-1, with TRBD2 matching 10 bases. Germline V gene lookup returns CDR1 DFQATT and CDR2 SNEGSKA (reference sequence). The V segment lost 1 base and the J segment 5 bases; nucleotides outside the gene matches: 2. The CDR3 runs 14 residues. The CDR3 DNA reads TGCAGTGCTAGAGCTAGCGGGAGCCACAATGAGCAGTTCTTC. Its protein product is CSARASGSHNEQFF.

This clonotype was observed a few times. The V gene is TRBV20-1, the J gene TRBJ2-7, with TRBD1 matching over 12 bases. This CDR3 spans 17 amino acids. The trim removed 0 bases at V and 6 bases at J, leaving 12 bases unmatched. Germline V gene data show CDR1 as DFQATT and CDR2 as SNEGSKA (reference sequence). The CDR3 coding sequence is TGCAGTGCTAGAGATCGCGACTGGGGACAGGGGGCCCTCGAGCAGTACTTC. Its translation is CSARDRDWGQGALEQYF.

This clonotype was seen more than once but under ten times. The V and J genes are TRBV29-1 and TRBJ2-7; D is ambiguous. CDR3 length equals 12 residues. The V gene's germline CDR1 is SQVTM and CDR2 ANQGSEA. Between the trimmed V and J ends, which lost 8 bases and 3 bases, there was a span of 14 bases. The CDR3 region is CSSQPKLYEQYF. The CDR3 DNA reads as TGCAGCTCTCAACCCAAGCTCTACGAGCAGTACTTC.

This CDR3 is CSVRDSFSNQPQHF. CDR3 nucleotides: TGCAGCGTTAGGGACAGCTTCAGCAATCAGCCCCAGCATTTT. J is TRBJ1-5 and V is TRBV29-1, with 7 bases that match TRBD1. Germline CDR1 and CDR2: SQVTM and ANQGSEA. The CDR3 spans 14 residues. The V gene end was trimmed by 5 bases and the J gene end by 1 base; junction bases not matched to a gene: 5. Filled out from reference TRBV29-1 and TRBJ1-5, the complete variable domain reads SAVISQKPSRDICQRGTSLTIQCQVDSQVTMMFWYRQQPGQSLTLIATANQGSEATYESGFVIDKFPISRPNLTFSTLTVSNMSPEDSSIYLCSVRDSFSNQPQHFGDGTRLSIL.

The rearrangement joins TRBV5-1 to TRBJ2-1, with D unclear. Germline CDR1 is SGHRS and CDR2 is YFSETQ. The CDR3 contains 15 residues. V was cut by 0 bases and J by 2 bases, with 9 bases left in between. CDR3 in amino acids: CASSLDRRTYNEQFF. As DNA, the CDR3 is TGCGCCAGCAGCTTGGACCGGAGAACCTACAATGAGCAGTTCTTC.

The V call is TRBV5-6, the J call TRBJ2-5; D uncertain. The CDR3 consists of 14 residues. Germline V gene data show CDR1 as SGHDT and CDR2 as YYEEEE. Trimming pared 3 bases from V and 1 base from J, leaving 10 bases between. Here the CDR3 reads CASSWVTAQETQYF. CDR3 nucleotides: TGTGCCAGCAGCTGGGTAACTGCCCAAGAGACCCAGTACTTC. The full variable domain, in which reference TRBV5-6 and TRBJ2-5 provide the parts outside the CDR3, is DAGVTQSPTHLIKTRGQQVTLRCSPKSGHDTVSWYQQALGQGPQFIFQYYEEEERQRGNFPDRFSGHQFPNYSSELNVNALLLGDSALYLCASSWVTAQETQYFGPGTRLLVL.

This sequence joins TRBV11-2 and TRBJ2-7; D might be TRBD2 (5 bases). The J call may be mistaken, given a closer DNA end match to TRBJ2-5. This CDR3 is 16 amino acids long. Germline loops: CDR1 SGHAT, CDR2 FQNNGV. CDR3 nucleotides: TGTGCCAGCAGCTTATACCGGGGTTTCGGCCCCAAGACCCAGTACTTC. Amino acid sequence: CASSLYRGFGPKTQYF.

In DNA, the CDR3 is TGCGCCAGCAGAATTCGAAAACCAGGGGCCCAAGAGACCCAGTACTTC. This sequence encodes CASRIRKPGAQETQYF. This rearrangement joins TRBV5-1 to TRBJ2-5, with D perhaps matching TRBD1 (6 bases). Germline V gene lookup returns CDR1 SGHRS and CDR2 YFSETQ. Trimming stripped 5 bases from V and 1 base from J, with 18 bases between. The CDR3 covers 16 residues.

This clonotype was seen a handful of times. V usage is TRBV6-5 and J usage is TRBJ2-7, with 11 bases aligning to TRBD2. Per the germline V gene, CDR1 is MNHEY and CDR2 is SVGAGI. The CDR3 consists of 16 residues. Germline trimming cut 2 bases from V and 6 bases from J; bases unmatched to any gene: 9. CDR3 amino acids: CASSYIVLAGGREQYF. In nucleotides, the CDR3 is TGTGCCAGCAGTTACATTGTCCTAGCGGGAGGCCGCGAGCAGTACTTC.

The rearrangement uses TRBV2 and TRBJ2-1, with D possibly matching TRBD1 (5 bases). In germline, CDR1 is SNHLY, CDR2 FYNNEI. This CDR3 contains 14 residues. V dropped 6 bases and J dropped 5 bases, with 14 bases sitting between them. The CDR3 bases are TGTGCCAGCAGCGGCAGGGTACTGAACAATGAGCAGTTCTTC. Its protein product is CASSGRVLNNEQFF.

This rearrangement joins TRBV11-1 to TRBJ1-6; no reliable D call. V was pared by 3 bases and J by 5 bases, with 8 bases between. The CDR3 length is 14 residues. Germline CDR1 reads SGHAT; CDR2 reads FQDESV (reference sequence). The CDR3 sequence: CASSLGWDNSPLHF. The CDR3 DNA sequence: TGTGCCAGCAGCTTGGGGTGGGATAATTCACCCCTCCACTTT.

The genes are TRBV5-1 and TRBJ1-1; 8 bases align to TRBD1. V was clipped by 0 bases and J by 6 bases; unmatched bases: 4. CDR1 and CDR2 from the germline V gene are SGHRS and YFSETQ. The CDR3 is 14 residues long. The chain's CDR3 is CASSLATGGPEAFF. The CDR3 region has the DNA TGCGCCAGCAGCTTGGCCACAGGGGGTCCTGAAGCTTTCTTT. Using reference TRBV5-1 and TRBJ1-1 for the parts outside the CDR3, the full variable domain is KAGVTQTPRYLIKTRGQQVTLSCSPISGHRSVSWYQQTPGQGLQFLFEYFSETQRNKGNFPGRFSGRQFSNSRSEMNVSTLELGDSALYLCASSLATGGPEAFFGQGTRLTVV.

The CDR3 nucleotides read TGTGCCAGCAGTTACGGGCTACACGACAATGAGCAGTTCTTC. Translation gives CASSYGLHDNEQFF. The rearrangement uses TRBV6-5 and TRBJ2-1; D is uncertain. The CDR3 is made up of 14 amino acids. Germline CDR1 reads MNHEY; CDR2 reads SVGAGI. Trimming pared 2 bases from V and 5 bases from J, leaving 10 bases between.

This chain connects TRBV20-1 to TRBJ1-2; possibly TRBD1 for D (5 bases). The CDR3 is 12 residues long. From germline, CDR1 is DFQATT and CDR2 SNEGSKA (reference sequence). V lost 5 bases and J lost 2, with 9 bases in between. The CDR3 bases are TGCAGTGCTTTTGGGGGAAACTATGGCTACACCTTC. Translated: CSAFGGNYGYTF.